This entry is about one TCR beta chain. As yet, its antigen is unknown. The data stem from a study of a mutant IDH1 vaccine in newly diagnosed glioma. Study-wide background: The vaccination schedule gave patients eight doses in weeks 1, 3, 5, 7, 11, 15, 19 and 23. Vaccination followed radiotherapy alone by 4-6 weeks, or accompanied temozolomide cycles.

Produced via immunoSEQ multiplex PCR; TCRdb's table is partial and in-frame only. In the table there are 50,000 to 65,000 clones, roughly nine tenths of which are singletons. Time point in this sample: week 11, during vaccination. It was 300 ug of mutant IDH1 20-mer peptide that made up each vaccine dose, given with topical imiquimod. Each tumor in the donors was a new WHO grade 3 or 4 astrocytoma, IDH1-mutant and ATRX-lost. The CDR3 sequence is 15 residues long. Germline lookup yields CDR1 GTSNPN and CDR2 SVGIG (reference sequence). Unmatched junction bases numbered 5, after V lost 1 base and J lost 5 bases. Whole-study findings and limits: Pseudoprogression apparently tracked independently of changes in top peripheral T cell clonotypes.

This receptor was obtained from a man between 50 and 59 years old with glioma. V usage is TRBV30 and J usage is TRBJ2-5; 12 bases match TRBD1. The sample was PBMCs, taken from a glioma patient whose treatment included an IDH1 peptide vaccine. CDR3 sequence (DNA): TGTGCCTGGAGTGGGGACAGGGGGCATAGGGAGACCCAGTACTTC. It encodes CAWSGDRGHRETQYF. Filled out from reference TRBV30 and TRBJ2-5, the complete variable domain reads SQTIHQWPATLVQPVGSPLSLECTVEGTSNPNLYWYRQAAGRGLQLLFYSVGIGQISSEVPQNLSASRPQDRQFILSSKKLLLSDSGFYLCAWSGDRGHRETQYFGPGTRLLVL.